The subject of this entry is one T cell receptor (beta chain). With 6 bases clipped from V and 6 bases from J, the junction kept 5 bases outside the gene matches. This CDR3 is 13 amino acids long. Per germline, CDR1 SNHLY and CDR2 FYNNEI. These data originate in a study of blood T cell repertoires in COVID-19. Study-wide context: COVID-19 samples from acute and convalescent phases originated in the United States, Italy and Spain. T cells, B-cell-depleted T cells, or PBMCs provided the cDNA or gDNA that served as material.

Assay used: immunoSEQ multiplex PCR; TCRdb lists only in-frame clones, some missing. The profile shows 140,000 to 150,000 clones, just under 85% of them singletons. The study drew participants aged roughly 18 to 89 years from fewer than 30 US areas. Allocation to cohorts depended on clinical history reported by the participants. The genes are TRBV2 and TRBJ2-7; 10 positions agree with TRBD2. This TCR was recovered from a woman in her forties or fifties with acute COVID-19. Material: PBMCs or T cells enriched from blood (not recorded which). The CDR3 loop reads CASRASGRLEQYF. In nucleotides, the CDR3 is TGTGCCAGCAGGGCTAGCGGGAGACTCGAGCAGTACTTC.